The TCR beta chain described here comes from a study of control samples from healthy donors and cancer patients. This CDR3 is built from 15 residues. Germline V gene data show CDR1 as SGHNT and CDR2 as YENEEA. Germline trimming cut 6 bases from V and 4 bases from J; bases unmatched to any gene: 6. Only in-frame clones appear in the TCRdb table, and some are missing; sequencing was by immunoSEQ multiplex PCR. This table holds 85,000 to 90,000 clones, about nine tenths found once. The chain links TRBV11-3 to TRBJ2-1; 10 positions agree with TRBD2. Sequenced material: blood. The sequence derives from a man aged 30 to 39 in good health. The CDR3 protein is CASSLGTSVYNEQFF. The CDR3, as DNA: TGTGCCAGCAGTCTAGGGACTAGCGTGTACAATGAGCAGTTCTTC.